Listed below are T cell receptor beta chains from one sample, sequenced in a study of blood T cell repertoires in COVID-19. Measured with immunoSEQ multiplex PCR; TCRdb has only the in-frame clones, and not every one. Of tens of thousands of clones listed, less than 85% are singletons. Sequences were obtained from peripheral blood. The receptors were gathered from a man aged 45-65 years with acute or convalescent COVID-19. Each CDR3 is given with its conserved first and last residue. D genes are given only for firm matches. Expanded clones get a size class; other rows say once, few or many, or leave the size out.

NA,TRBV21-1,TRBJ1-2,NA,TGTGCCAGCAGCTCTCGACAGGGATCCCGGTCCCCTTTCTATGGCTACACCTTC,CASSSRQGSRSPFYGYTF
TRBD1,TRBV27,TRBJ1-1,NA,TGTGCCAGCAGGGGCGTCAAGGGACAGGTTAACACTGAAGCTTTCTTT,CASRGVKGQVNTEAFF
NA,TRBV19,TRBJ1-4,NA,TGTGCCAGTAGTATACCAGGGATTGCTAATGAAAAACTGTTTTTT,CASSIPGIANEKLFF
TRBD1,TRBV5-4,TRBJ2-5,few,TGTGCCAGCAGCCCGGGACAGGGACAGACCCAGTACTTC,CASSPGQGQTQYF
NA,TRBV4-1,TRBJ1-2,NA,TGCGCCAGCAGCCAAGTATCCGGGGCTAACTATGGCTACACCTTC,CASSQVSGANYGYTF
NA,TRBV24-1,TRBJ2-3,NA,TGTGCCACCAGTGATGGAAGGACCGGGGGAAACACAGATACGCAGTATTTT,CATSDGRTGGNTDTQYF
TRBD1,TRBV5-6,TRBJ1-3,NA,TGTGCCAGCCGCAGGGGGCCTGGAAACACCATATATTTT,CASRRGPGNTIYF
NA,TRBV12-3/TRBV12-4,TRBJ1-3,NA,TGTGCCAGCAGTTTAATAACTGGAAACACCATATATTTT,CASSLITGNTIYF
NA,TRBV4-1,TRBJ2-7,once,TGCGCCAGCAGCCATAATACAGGGAACTACGAGCAGTACTTC,CASSHNTGNYEQYF
TRBD1,TRBV2,TRBJ2-3,NA,TGTGCCAGCCTATTCGAGGGCAGGGGGCCGGATACGCAGTATTTT,CASLFEGRGPDTQYF
NA,TRBV11-2,TRBJ2-7,NA,TGTGCCAGCAGCTTAAATCCACAGGGCTACGAGCAGTACTTC,CASSLNPQGYEQYF
NA,TRBV15,TRBJ2-1,NA,TGTGCCACCAGCAGAGCCATCGCGACTGAATCCTACAATGAGCAGTTCTTC,CATSRAIATESYNEQFF
TRBD2,TRBV6-4,TRBJ2-1,NA,TGTGCCAGCAGTGACTGGGGGGGGAGCTCCTACAATGAGCAGTTCTTC,CASSDWGGSSYNEQFF
NA,TRBV14,TRBJ2-7,NA,TGTGCCAGCAGCCAAGTGGCCAAGACCTACGAGCAGTACTTC,CASSQVAKTYEQYF
NA,TRBV6-5,TRBJ2-7,once,TGTGCCAGCAGTCCCTTCGCGGGGGCGACCTACGAGCAGTACTTC,CASSPFAGATYEQYF
TRBD1,TRBV19,TRBJ2-2,NA,TGTGCCAGTAGTACCCAGGGGGCTGTCGGGGAGCTGTTTTTT,CASSTQGAVGELFF
NA,TRBV19,TRBJ1-6,NA,TGTGCCAGTAGTGGATACAGGGAAATGAACTTT,CASSGYREMNF
NA,TRBV19,TRBJ1-1,NA,TGTGCCAGTAGAGAACAAGTCATGAACACTGAAGCTTTCTTT,CASREQVMNTEAFF
TRBD2,TRBV24-1,TRBJ2-1,NA,TGTGCCACCAGTGATCACCTGGGGACTAGCGGGCACTACAATGAGCAGTTCTTC,CATSDHLGTSGHYNEQFF
NA,TRBV25-1,TRBJ1-1,NA,TGTGCCAGCAGTCTGGGGAGGAACACTGAAGCTTTCTTT,CASSLGRNTEAFF
NA,TRBV9,TRBJ2-3,NA,TGTGCCAGCAGCTATGGCGGAATCAGCACAGATACGCAGTATTTT,CASSYGGISTDTQYF
TRBD1,TRBV5-6,TRBJ2-3,NA,TGTGCCAGCAGCATCGGACAGGGGATGGATACGCAGTATTTT,CASSIGQGMDTQYF
TRBD1,TRBV18,TRBJ2-5,NA,TGTGCCAGCTCAAGGGGGACAGGTTGGCAAGAGACCCAGTACTTC,CASSRGTGWQETQYF